Listed here are 16 T cell receptor beta chains from one sample, sequenced in a study of blood T cell repertoires in COVID-19. Here immunoSEQ multiplex PCR was the method, and the copy in TCRdb shows in-frame clones only, minus some. The sample consists of around 170,000 clones, roughly 80% of them appearing once. The sequencing input was peripheral blood. These receptors were obtained from a man aged 30 to 39 with active or convalescent COVID-19.

V and J are TRBV13 and TRBJ2-5, with no clear D. Trimming cost V 3 bases and J 4 bases, with 3 bases left between them. The V gene's germline CDR1 is PRHDT and CDR2 FYEKMQ (reference sequence). This CDR3 is 11 amino acids long. CDR3 bases: TGTGCCAGCAGCTTGCGAGAGACCCAGTACTTC. Translated, it gives CASSLRETQYF. The full variable domain, with the rest looked up from reference TRBV13 and TRBJ2-5, is AAGVIQSPRHLIKEKRETATLKCYPIPRHDTVYWYQQGPGQDPQFLISFYEKMQSDKGSIPDRFSAQQFSDYHSELNMSSLELGDSALYFCASSLRETQYFGPGTRLLVL.

V and J are TRBV6-5 and TRBJ2-2; D is perhaps TRBD2 (6 bases). The germline V gene encodes CDR1 MNHEY and CDR2 SVGAGI. This CDR3 is 14 amino acids long. V gave up 7 bases and J gave up 1 base, with 10 bases separating them. The CDR3 nucleotides read TGTGCCAGCAAGGGACTTTTGAACACCGGGGAGCTGTTTTTT. It codes for CASKGLLNTGELFF.

V and J are TRBV7-9 and TRBJ2-1, with D possibly matching TRBD2 (5 bases). The germline V and J ends were trimmed by 1 base and 4 bases, with 14 bases remaining between them. The CDR3 covers 16 residues. Germline V lookup: CDR1 SEHNR, CDR2 FQNEAQ (reference sequence). CDR3 amino acids: CASSLGLGLRYNEQFF. The CDR3 DNA is TGTGCCAGCAGCTTAGGTCTAGGACTGCGATACAATGAGCAGTTCTTC.

This chain connects TRBV4-2 to TRBJ2-4, with 15 bases matching TRBD2. The CDR3 totals 19 residues. Germline V lookup: CDR1 LGHNA, CDR2 YNFKEQ. Trimming cost V 0 bases and J 2 bases; bases outside gene matches: 5. CDR3 nucleotides: TGTGCCAGCAGCCAAGATAGGGGGACTAGCGGGGGGACCAAAAACATTCAGTACTTC. Amino acid sequence: CASSQDRGTSGGTKNIQYF.

The chain has TRBV24-1 and TRBJ2-2; D ambiguous. Trimming left V 0 bases short and J 4 bases short, with 2 bases between. CDR1 is KGHDR, CDR2 SFDVKD, per germline. The length of the CDR3 is 13 residues. Written as DNA, the CDR3 is TGTGCCACCAGTGATTTGCTCACCGGGGAGCTGTTTTTT. Its translation is CATSDLLTGELFF.

This clone was observed a handful of times. The rearrangement uses TRBV27 and TRBJ1-2, with 9 nucleotides matching TRBD1. The CDR3 is 13 amino acids. V was clipped by 5 bases and J by 8 bases; unmatched bases: 6. Germline values: CDR1 MNHEY, CDR2 SMNVEV (reference sequence). CDR3 bases: TGTGCCAGCAGTCGGGGACAGGGATACGGCTACACCTTC. Amino acid sequence: CASSRGQGYGYTF.

The V gene is TRBV30, the J gene TRBJ1-1; the match to TRBD1 covers 8 bases. CDR1 is GTSNPN, CDR2 SVGIG, per germline (reference sequence). With 6 bases clipped from V and 4 bases from J, the junction kept 7 bases outside the gene matches. The CDR3 contains 13 residues. CDR3 residues: CACRQGWGTEAFF. The CDR3 DNA follows: TGTGCCTGCAGACAGGGGTGGGGCACTGAAGCTTTCTTT.

The rearrangement links TRBV7-6 to TRBJ1-3; 10 bases align to TRBD1. CDR3 size: 16 residues. V gave up 1 base and J gave up 2 bases; unmatched junction bases: 2. Germline CDR1 and CDR2: SGHVS and FNYEAQ. The CDR3, as DNA: TGTGCCAGCAGCTTAGAAGGGACAGGGGCTGGAAACACCATATATTTT. Translating it yields CASSLEGTGAGNTIYF.

The chain uses TRBV19 and TRBJ1-4, with 9 bases identical to TRBD1. CDR1 and CDR2 (germline): LNHDA, SQIVND (reference sequence). With 6 bases clipped from V and 8 bases from J, the junction kept 10 bases outside the gene matches. The CDR3 has 15 amino acids. This CDR3 is CASRTTGGIGEKLFF. DNA of the CDR3: TGTGCCAGTAGAACTACAGGGGGCATCGGGGAAAAACTGTTTTTT.

This clone was found a few times. The V and J genes are TRBV28 and TRBJ1-5; 9 nucleotides agree with TRBD1. This CDR3 region has 21 residues. The J segment lost 0 bases and the V segment lost 5 bases, leaving 20 bases of the junction unmatched. Germline values: CDR1 MDHEN, CDR2 SYDVKM. CDR3 region: CASSHDRGGFSLDLSNQPQHF. The CDR3 DNA reads as TGTGCCAGCAGTCATGACAGGGGGGGGTTCAGTCTGGACCTTAGCAATCAGCCCCAGCATTTT. Based on the CDR3 plus reference TRBV28 and TRBJ1-5, the full variable domain is DVKVTQSSRYLVKRTGEKVFLECVQDMDHENMFWYRQDPGLGLRLIYFSYDVKMKEKGDIPEGYSVSREKKERFSLILESASTNQTSMYLCASSHDRGGFSLDLSNQPQHFGDGTRLSIL.

This rearrangement joins TRBV14 to TRBJ2-1; D is possibly TRBD1 (5 bases). Germline V gives CDR1 SGHDN, CDR2 FVKESK. Trimming took off 4 bases at V and 3 bases at J, with 19 bases between the two ends. The CDR3 length is 17 residues. The CDR3 bases are TGTGCCAGCAGCCCCAAATCAGGGTATGTTGACTACAATGAGCAGTTCTTC. Translating it yields CASSPKSGYVDYNEQFF.

There are a few counts of this clone. The rearrangement uses TRBV13 and TRBJ1-4; 10 positions match TRBD1. Per the germline V gene, CDR1 is PRHDT and CDR2 is FYEKMQ (reference sequence). J gave up 7 bases and V 2 bases, and 4 bases lay outside the gene matches. There are 15 residues in the CDR3. In DNA form, the CDR3 reads TGTGCCAGCAGCTTACGGGGACAGGGGAGTGAAAAACTGTTTTTT. Its translation is CASSLRGQGSEKLFF.

The chain links TRBV19 to TRBJ1-3; unclear D gene. Looked up from germline, CDR1 is LNHDA and CDR2 is SQIVND (reference sequence). The V end lost 9 bases, the J end lost 4 bases, and 22 bases lay between the germline ends. This CDR3 comprises 16 residues. CDR3 in amino acids: CASPQAAAAGGNTIYF. DNA of the CDR3: TGTGCCAGCCCCCAAGCTGCGGCAGCGGGCGGAAACACCATATATTTT.

J is TRBJ2-5 and V is TRBV6-5, with D hard to call. This CDR3 comprises 13 residues. In germline, CDR1 is MNHEY, CDR2 SVGAGI. V was cut by 0 bases and J by 5 bases, with 7 bases left in between. The CDR3 loop reads CASSYSLRETQYF. CDR3 DNA: TGTGCCAGCAGTTACTCGTTGCGGGAGACCCAGTACTTC.

This clone showed up just once. The chain is built from TRBV7-9 and TRBJ2-7, with 11 bases matching TRBD1. The V and J ends lost 3 bases and 4 bases, in that order; junction bases with no gene match: 2. Germline V gene sequence: CDR1 SEHNR, CDR2 FQNEAQ (reference sequence). The CDR3 runs to 14 residues. CDR3 sequence (DNA): TGTGCCAGCAGCTTGGACAGGGGGCTATACGAGCAGTACTTC. The encoded protein is CASSLDRGLYEQYF. Using reference TRBV7-9 and TRBJ2-7 for the parts outside the CDR3, the full variable domain is DTGVSQNPRHKITKRGQNVTFRCDPISEHNRLYWYRQTLGQGPEFLTYFQNEAQLEKSRLLSDRFSAERPKGSFSTLEIQRTEQGDSAMYLCASSLDRGLYEQYFGPGTRLTVT.

V gene TRBV4-3 combines with J gene TRBJ2-6; TRBD2 might be the D (7 bases). The ends were cut back, 1 base at V and 1 base at J, with 14 bases in the middle. The germline CDR1 and CDR2 sequences are LGHNA and YSLEER. CDR3 length equals 18 residues. The CDR3 is CASSQAGGPVSGANVLTF. CDR3 in DNA: TGCGCCAGCAGCCAAGCGGGGGGCCCCGTGTCTGGGGCCAACGTCCTGACTTTC.